A selection of T cell receptor beta chains follows, all from one sample in a study of naive and memory T cell subsets. TCRdb fed the UMI-ligation and nested PCR reads into MiXCR, producing one record per CDR3 protein. Found here are about 150,000 distinct CDR3 sequences, over 15% of them singletons; the top ten hold more than 0.13%. What was sequenced was naive CD4+ T cells from blood. These receptor sequences come from a human donor in good health. The CDR3 runs from the conserved cysteine through the conserved F or W. Some rows have no size entry. The others give once, few or many, or a class for an expanded clone.

>TRBJ2-5|TRBV18|few
CASSPLNQETQYF
>TRBJ2-1|TRBV24-1|once
CATSDPPGAGAYNEQFF
>TRBJ2-7|TRBV7-2|NA
CASSFLAGGPNYEQYF
>TRBJ2-7|TRBV29-1|few
CSVGRDRVSYEQYF
>TRBJ2-2|TRBV29-1|NA
CSVKTGVAETGELFF
>TRBJ2-2|TRBV6-5|few
CASSLHGDRGPANTGELFF
>TRBJ2-2|TRBV2|NA
CASSLGDLTGELFF
>TRBJ2-1|TRBV19|few
CASQTSGHNNEQFF
>TRBJ1-5|TRBV5-1|few
CASSIQGGSNQPQHF
>TRBJ2-4|TRBV7-9|NA
CASSFSTGSLQKNIQYF
>TRBJ1-5|TRBV20-1|few
CSALGRRDSNQPQHF
>TRBJ2-7|TRBV18|NA
CASSPQGAGSYEQYF
>TRBJ1-5|TRBV19|few
CASSIKRERRNQPQHF
>TRBJ1-6|TRBV12-5|NA
CASGFQGDSPLHF
>TRBJ2-2|TRBV2|NA
CASSVGLGQGFPGELFF
>TRBJ2-1|TRBV3-1|few
CASSQGQSGRRFF
>TRBJ2-2|TRBV20-1|NA
CSARDSRGSTGELFF
>TRBJ2-5|TRBV28|NA
CASTPYWKQETQYF
>TRBJ2-6|TRBV6-6|few
CASSRTSSGANVLTF
>TRBJ2-7|TRBV7-2|few
CASSSHRTGGPYEQYF
>TRBJ1-1|TRBV7-2|NA
CASSSPGTEAFF
>TRBJ1-1|TRBV19|once
CASSIGGGSTEAFF
>TRBJ2-4|TRBV29-1|few
CSGLAGADIQYF
>TRBJ1-5|TRBV6-5|few
CASSGQFNQPQHF
>TRBJ1-4|TRBV7-2|NA
CASSQGGANEKLFF
>TRBJ1-5|TRBV12-3/TRBV12-4|NA
CASSLDGGQPQHF
>TRBJ2-3|TRBV5-1|few
CASSLFSSGGTDTQYF
>TRBJ2-7|TRBV6-2/TRBV6-3|once
CASGRTGVLGF
>TRBJ1-6|TRBV27|NA
CASSPSASPLHF
>TRBJ2-3|TRBV5-1|few
CASSPGTASSTDTQYF
>TRBJ2-1|TRBV2|few
CASSDTTARDEQFF
>TRBJ2-1|TRBV20-1|NA
CSARGGLAERYNEQFF
>TRBJ2-2|TRBV12-3/TRBV12-4|many
CASSLSSTGELFF
>TRBJ2-5|TRBV29-1|few
CSAEGWLAGVEETQYF
>TRBJ2-3|TRBV5-1|NA
CASSFGQTTDTQYF
>TRBJ1-5|TRBV7-3|NA
CASSAGVGQPQHF
>TRBJ2-2|TRBV11-2|NA
CASSLWYLSEGANTGELFF
>TRBJ2-3|TRBV20-1|few
CSATAPVADTQYF
>TRBJ2-1|TRBV20-1|NA
CSARGAGAQKQFF
>TRBJ2-5|TRBV9|few
CASSATSGRETQYF
>TRBJ1-1|TRBV6-4|few
CASSSPGNLNTEAFF
>TRBJ2-3|TRBV11-2|NA
CASSFAGSDTQYF
>TRBJ1-4|TRBV6-5|few
CASSSTGQGEKLFF
>TRBJ1-1|TRBV4-2|few
CASSQDEDPYTEAFF
>TRBJ1-1|TRBV5-6|few
CASSGRTGGMNTEAFF
>TRBJ2-1|TRBV2|NA
CASSDVLAGVGEQFF
>TRBJ2-1|TRBV7-2|few
CASSLAGIYNEQFF
>TRBJ2-7|TRBV6-1|NA
CASRAEGQGDSSEQYF
>TRBJ2-5|TRBV5-1|NA
CASSLAARETQYF
>TRBJ2-3|TRBV28|few
CASSQLAGVGTDTQYF